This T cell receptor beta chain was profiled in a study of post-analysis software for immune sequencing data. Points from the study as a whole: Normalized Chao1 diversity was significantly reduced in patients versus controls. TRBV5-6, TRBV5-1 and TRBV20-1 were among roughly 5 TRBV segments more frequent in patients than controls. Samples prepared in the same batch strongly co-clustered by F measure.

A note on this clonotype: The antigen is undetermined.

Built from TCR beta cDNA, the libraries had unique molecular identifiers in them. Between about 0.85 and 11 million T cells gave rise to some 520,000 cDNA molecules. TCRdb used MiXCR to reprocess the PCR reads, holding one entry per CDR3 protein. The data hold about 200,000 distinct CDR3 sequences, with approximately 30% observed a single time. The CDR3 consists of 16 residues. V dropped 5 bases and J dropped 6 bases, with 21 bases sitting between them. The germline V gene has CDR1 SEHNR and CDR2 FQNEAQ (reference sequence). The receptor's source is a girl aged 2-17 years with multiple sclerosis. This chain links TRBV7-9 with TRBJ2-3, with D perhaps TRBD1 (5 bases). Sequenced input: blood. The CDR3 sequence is CASSTTVLGLADTQYF. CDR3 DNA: TGTGCCAGCAGCACGACAGTGTTGGGGTTGGCGGATACGCAGTATTTT. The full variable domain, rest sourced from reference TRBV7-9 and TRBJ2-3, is DTGVSQNPRHKITKRGQNVTFRCDPISEHNRLYWYRQTLGQGPEFLTYFQNEAQLEKSRLLSDRFSAERPKGSFSTLEIQRTEQGDSAMYLCASSTTVLGLADTQYFGPGTRLTVL.